The sequence of this T cell receptor beta chain was determined in a study of response to subunit inactivated influenza vaccine. Study-level findings and limits: Few additional T cells are recruited per seasonal influenza vaccination, authors suggested.

Of note for this clonotype: Its antigen is not known.

TCRdb called the RT-PCR reads again in MiXCR, with one record for every CDR3 protein. The table includes almost 250,000 distinct CDR3 sequences, 10% to 15% detected once. The trim removed 3 bases at V and 5 bases at J, leaving 6 bases unmatched. There are 14 residues in the CDR3. Germline CDR1 DFQATT, CDR2 SNEGSKA (reference sequence). Sequenced here: non-naive T cells sorted from PBMCs, sampled less than 15 days before vaccination. The sequence was obtained from a man in his fifties who received an inactivated influenza vaccine. The chain employs TRBV20-1 and TRBJ2-5, with 10 bases that match TRBD2. The CDR3 nucleotides read TGCAGTGCTAGGCAAGCGGGAGGGTTGGAGACCCAGTACTTC. Its protein product is CSARQAGGLETQYF.